Presented here are 22 T cell receptor beta chains from one specimen sequenced in a study of blood T cells in healthy people across ages. The authors ran a second PCR of roughly 7 to 11 cycles using a sample-barcoded 5' primer and a J-beta primer mix. MiXCR, run by TCRdb on the 5' RACE reads, gives a single entry per CDR3 protein. The sample yields around 400,000 distinct CDR3 sequences, 50% to 60% seen once. Sample: blood. These receptor sequences come from a man between 60 and 75 years old in good health.

The rearrangement uses TRBV29-1 and TRBJ1-4; 7 bases line up with TRBD1. V trimming: 7 bases; J trimming: 8 bases; junction bases outside the gene matches: 10. Germline-derived CDR1 and CDR2 are SQVTM and ANQGSEA. This CDR3 region has 13 residues. The CDR3 is CSATGQLSEKLFF. The DNA of the CDR3 is TGCAGCGCCACGGGACAGTTATCGGAAAAACTGTTTTTT.

This chain uses TRBV6-5 with TRBJ2-1; D gene unclear. The CDR3 totals 15 residues. V lost 0 bases and J 7 bases, leaving 13 bases between the germline ends. The V gene's germline CDR1 is MNHEY and CDR2 SVGAGI. This CDR3 reads CASSYSAGVSNEQFF. CDR3 DNA sequence: TGTGCCAGCAGTTACTCAGCTGGGGTATCAAATGAGCAGTTCTTC.

This clonotype occurred a few times. This chain uses TRBV4-1 with TRBJ2-3; 7 nucleotides align to TRBD1. V was clipped by 4 bases and J by 2 bases; unmatched bases: 15. CDR1 is MGHRA and CDR2 is YSYEKL in the germline V gene. The CDR3 contains 18 residues. The CDR3 nucleotides are TGCGCCAGCAGCCGAGAAAGCCCTCGGGACAGTCCCACAGATACGCAGTATTTT. This translates into CASSRESPRDSPTDTQYF.

With respect to this clonotype: Sequence at one end of the junction differs from germline and may be a read error. CDR3 sequence: CSSEGLYNEQFF. CDR3 in DNA: TGTTCCAGCGAGGGCCTCTACAATGAGCAGTTCTTC. The rearrangement joins TRBV28 to TRBJ2-1, with D possibly TRBD2 on 5 matching bases. Germline assignment: CDR1 MDHEN and CDR2 SYDVKM. The CDR3 is 12 amino acids.

On this clonotype: Lacking the conserved final phenylalanine or tryptophan, this CDR3 likely reflects a read error. The chain has TRBV20-1 and TRBJ2-5, with D possibly matching TRBD2 (6 bases). The ends were cut back, 5 bases at V and 4 bases at J, with 14 bases in the middle. The CDR3 extends over 13 amino acids. Looked up from germline, CDR1 is DFQATT and CDR2 is SNEGSKA (reference sequence). The CDR3 here is CSAGTGVTETQYL. The CDR3 region has the DNA TGCAGTGCTGGCACGGGGGTGACAGAGACCCAGTACCTC.

Only a few counts were recorded for this clonotype. This chain links TRBV7-2 with TRBJ2-7; D might be TRBD1 (6 bases). V was pared by 5 bases and J by 0 bases, with 11 bases between. The CDR3 contains 14 residues. CDR1 SGHTA and CDR2 FQGNSA come from the germline V gene. The CDR3 bases are TGTGCCAGCAGCCCCGACAGGACCTCCTACGAGCAGTACTTC. It specifies CASSPDRTSYEQYF.

The rearrangement joins TRBV12-3 or TRBV12-4 to TRBJ1-2, with D uncertain. The CDR3 is 15 residues long. V was pared by 6 bases and J by 7 bases, with 21 bases between. The CDR3 nucleotides are TGTGCCAGCAGCCCCAGGAGGTTGACGGAGCTTGGCTACACCTTC. It specifies CASSPRRLTELGYTF.

The rearrangement uses TRBV20-1 and TRBJ1-1; 7 nucleotides agree with TRBD1. The CDR3 spans 12 residues. After removal of 6 bases from V and 4 bases from J, the junction contained 5 bases not matched to a gene. CDR1 is DFQATT, CDR2 SNEGSKA, per germline (reference sequence). Here the CDR3 reads CSAKTGSTEAFF. In DNA form, the CDR3 reads TGCAGTGCCAAGACAGGGAGCACTGAAGCTTTCTTT.

The chain couples TRBV6-2 or TRBV6-3 to TRBJ2-2; D is uncertain. V was trimmed by 6 bases and J by 6 bases, leaving 8 bases between them. In germline, CDR1 is MNHEY, CDR2 SVGEGT. The CDR3 consists of 12 residues. CDR3 residues: CASSPFAGELFF. CDR3 nucleotides: TGTGCCAGCAGCCCGTTCGCCGGGGAGCTGTTTTTT.

This rearrangement joins TRBV20-1 to TRBJ2-2, with D possibly TRBD2 on 7 matching bases. V shed 0 bases and J shed 7 bases, with 12 bases lying between them. Per germline, CDR1 DFQATT and CDR2 SNEGSKA (reference sequence). This CDR3 contains 14 residues. The CDR3 DNA reads TGCAGTGCTAGAGATCGGGGGGCTAACGGGGAGCTGTTTTTT. Translating it yields CSARDRGANGELFF.

This clonotype was picked up one time. Written as DNA, the CDR3 is TGTGCCAGCAGCGTAGGTCCGGGAGATCACTACGAGCAGTACTTC. It specifies CASSVGPGDHYEQYF. This chain links TRBV9 with TRBJ2-7; tentative D call: TRBD2 (6 bases). The CDR3 consists of 15 residues. Trimming stripped 0 bases from V and 3 bases from J, with 13 bases between. In germline, CDR1 is SGDLS, CDR2 YYNGEE. Together with reference TRBV9 and TRBJ2-7, the CDR3 gives the full variable domain: DSGVTQTPKHLITATGQRVTLRCSPRSGDLSVYWYQQSLDQGLQFLIQYYNGEERAKGNILERFSAQQFPDLHSELNLSSLELGDSALYFCASSVGPGDHYEQYFGPGTRLTVT.

In DNA, the CDR3 is TGTGCCAGCAGCGCTATAGCGGGAGGCGATGAGCAGTTCTTC. Translated, it gives CASSAIAGGDEQFF. This chain joins TRBV9 and TRBJ2-1, with 10 bases lining up with TRBD2. The CDR3 consists of 14 residues. V lost 3 bases and J lost 8; bases outside the gene matches: 5. Germline V gene data show CDR1 as SGDLS and CDR2 as YYNGEE. The whole variable domain, filled in from reference TRBV9 and TRBJ2-1, reads DSGVTQTPKHLITATGQRVTLRCSPRSGDLSVYWYQQSLDQGLQFLIQYYNGEERAKGNILERFSAQQFPDLHSELNLSSLELGDSALYFCASSAIAGGDEQFFGPGTRLTVL.

The chain is built from TRBV2 and TRBJ1-1, with 7 positions matching TRBD1. The CDR3 contains 14 residues. CDR1 and CDR2 (germline): SNHLY, FYNNEI. The V gene end was trimmed by 7 bases and the J gene end by 0 bases; junction bases not matched to a gene: 5. CDR3 nucleotide sequence: TGTGCCAGCACCCCGGGACAGTTGAACACTGAAGCTTTCTTT. It codes for CASTPGQLNTEAFF.

This clonotype showed up just once. A much larger clone sits a single nucleotide away, making a read error possible. The chain uses TRBV18 and TRBJ2-5; TRBD1 matches 10 bases. The J call is uncertain, as TRBJ2-7 better fits the DNA end. This CDR3 comprises 16 residues. CDR1 and CDR2 from the germline V gene are KGHSH and LQKENI. For the CDR3, the DNA is TGTGCCAGCTCTCAAGCCCGACAGGGGGCCTCTGACGAGCAGTACTTC. Its protein is CASSQARQGASDEQYF.

This clonotype was seen repeatedly, ten times or more. The CDR3 nucleotides read TGCGCCAGCAGCCGATCGGGACAGTCGAATTCACCCCTCCACTTT. Protein: CASSRSGQSNSPLHF. The chain employs TRBV5-1 and TRBJ1-6, with TRBD1 identical over 7 bases. The CDR3 covers 15 residues. V was clipped by 4 bases and J by 7 bases; unmatched bases: 8. The germline V gene has CDR1 SGHRS and CDR2 YFSETQ.

This clonotype was recorded many times. This chain uses TRBV27 with TRBJ2-7; 13 bases are shared with TRBD2. Germline values: CDR1 MNHEY, CDR2 SMNVEV (reference sequence). The CDR3 contains 16 residues. The V gene end was trimmed by 3 bases and the J gene end by 2 bases; junction bases not matched to a gene: 4. CDR3 residues: CASSFTSGGATYEQYF. In nucleotides, the CDR3 is TGTGCCAGCAGTTTCACTAGCGGGGGGGCAACCTACGAGCAGTACTTC.

The chain joins TRBV20-1 to TRBJ1-2, with 10 bases lining up with TRBD1. Germline V gene lookup returns CDR1 DFQATT and CDR2 SNEGSKA (reference sequence). This CDR3 spans 13 amino acids. The ends lost 1 base at V and 6 bases at J; junction bases unmatched: 2. This chain's CDR3 is CSARGDRGNGYTF. The CDR3 DNA follows: TGCAGTGCTAGAGGGGACAGGGGAAATGGCTACACCTTC.

The chain carries TRBV2 and TRBJ1-5, with D unresolved. The CDR3 sequence is 14 residues long. The V gene's germline CDR1 is SNHLY and CDR2 FYNNEI. V was shortened by 4 bases and J by 0 bases, with 7 bases between the two germline ends. The DNA for the CDR3 is TGTGCCAGCAGTGCCCAGGTTAGCAATCAGCCCCAGCATTTT. It encodes CASSAQVSNQPQHF. Based on the CDR3 plus reference TRBV2 and TRBJ1-5, the full variable domain is EPEVTQTPSHQVTQMGQEVILRCVPISNHLYFYWYRQILGQKVEFLVSFYNNEISEKSEIFDDQFSVERPDGSNFTLKIRSTKLEDSAMYFCASSAQVSNQPQHFGDGTRLSIL.

The chain joins TRBV28 to TRBJ2-7; D gene unclear. The CDR3 is 14 amino acids. Germline CDR1 is MDHEN and CDR2 is SYDVKM. V was trimmed by 0 bases and J by 3 bases, leaving 9 bases between them. In nucleotides, the CDR3 is TGTGCCAGCAGTTTATGGCAGACTTTCTACGAGCAGTACTTC. Protein product: CASSLWQTFYEQYF.

This clonotype has more than one count but fewer than ten. The chain recombines TRBV7-2 with TRBJ2-7; D call uncertain. Trimming cost V 1 base and J 0 bases, with 7 bases left between them. This CDR3 comprises 14 residues. CDR1 SGHTA and CDR2 FQGNSA come from the germline V gene. The CDR3 protein is CASSLGSASYEQYF. CDR3 sequence (DNA): TGTGCCAGCAGCTTAGGTTCAGCCTCCTACGAGCAGTACTTC.

This clonotype was observed a few times. The chain uses TRBV5-4 and TRBJ2-3; tentative D call: TRBD1 (5 bases). The CDR3 is made up of 13 amino acids. Germline CDR1 is SGHNT and CDR2 is YYREEE (reference sequence). The V and J ends lost 4 bases and 10 bases respectively, with 16 bases between them. CDR3 DNA sequence: TGTGCCAGCAGCGGGGATCAGGGAAGTTCGCAGTATTTT. Its translation: CASSGDQGSSQYF.

The chain employs TRBV4-3 and TRBJ2-6, with a weak D call TRBD1 (5 bases). V was pared by 4 bases and J by 2 bases, with 9 bases between. CDR1 LGHNA and CDR2 YSLEER come from the germline V gene. This CDR3 comprises 15 residues. The CDR3 DNA reads as TGCGCCAGCAGCCCAGAAGGGGCTGGGGCCAACGTCCTGACTTTC. As protein: CASSPEGAGANVLTF.